This TCR beta chain originates from a study of blood T cell repertoires in COVID-19. Turning to the study itself: The United States, Italy and Spain provided the acute and convalescent COVID-19 samples.

Source study methods: Reference gene primer amplification in the assay estimated nucleated cell counts. Assay used: immunoSEQ multiplex PCR; TCRdb lists only in-frame clones, some missing. For V, J and clone size, that table is used; D and trimming come from the DNA. Of around 190,000 clones in the sample, 84% were seen once. V was pared by 5 bases and J by 2 bases, with 16 bases between. The CDR3 runs 16 residues. Germline assignment: CDR1 SGHRS and CDR2 YFSETQ. The chain has TRBV5-1 and TRBJ2-2; no firm D call. The clonotype comes from a human donor in a cohort sampled during active COVID-19. The sequenced sample consisted of peripheral blood. The DNA for the CDR3 is TGCGCCAGCAGACTTTTGGCGGAGCCAAACACCGGGGAGCTGTTTTTT. Protein sequence: CASRLLAEPNTGELFF.